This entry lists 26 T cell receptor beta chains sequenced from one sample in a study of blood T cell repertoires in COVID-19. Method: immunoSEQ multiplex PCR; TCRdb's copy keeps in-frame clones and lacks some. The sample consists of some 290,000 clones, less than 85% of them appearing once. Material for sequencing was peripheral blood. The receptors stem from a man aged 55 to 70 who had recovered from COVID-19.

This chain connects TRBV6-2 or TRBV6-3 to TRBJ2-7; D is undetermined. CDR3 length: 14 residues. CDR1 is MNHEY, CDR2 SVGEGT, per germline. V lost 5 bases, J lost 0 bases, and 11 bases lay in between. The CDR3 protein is CASSSLLDSYEQYF. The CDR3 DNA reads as TGTGCCAGCAGTAGTCTACTTGACTCCTACGAGCAGTACTTC.

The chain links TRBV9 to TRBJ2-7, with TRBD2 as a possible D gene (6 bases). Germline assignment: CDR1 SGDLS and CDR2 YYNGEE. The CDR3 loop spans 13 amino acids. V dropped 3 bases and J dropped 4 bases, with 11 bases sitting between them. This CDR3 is CASSAPGGYEQYF. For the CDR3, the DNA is TGTGCCAGCAGCGCGCCTGGGGGGTACGAGCAGTACTTC.

The DNA for the CDR3 is TGTGCCACGACGGGGAACACAGATACGCAGTATTTT. This encodes CATTGNTDTQYF. The chain employs TRBV28 and TRBJ2-3, with D possibly being TRBD2 (5 bases). Germline CDR1 and CDR2: MDHEN and SYDVKM. There are 12 residues in the CDR3. Trimming left V 10 bases short and J 2 bases short, with 10 bases between.

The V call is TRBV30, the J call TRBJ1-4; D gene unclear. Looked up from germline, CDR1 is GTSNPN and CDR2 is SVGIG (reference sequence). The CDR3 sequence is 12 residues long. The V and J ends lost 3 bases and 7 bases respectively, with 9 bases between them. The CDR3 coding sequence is TGTGCCTGGAGCCCGACAACTGAAAAACTGTTTTTT. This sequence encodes CAWSPTTEKLFF.

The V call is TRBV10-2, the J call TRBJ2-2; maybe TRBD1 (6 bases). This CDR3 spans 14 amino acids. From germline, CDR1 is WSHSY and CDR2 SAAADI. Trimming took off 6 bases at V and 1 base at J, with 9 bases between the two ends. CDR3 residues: CASRRTENTGELFF. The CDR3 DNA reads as TGCGCCAGCAGGCGGACAGAGAACACCGGGGAGCTGTTTTTT.

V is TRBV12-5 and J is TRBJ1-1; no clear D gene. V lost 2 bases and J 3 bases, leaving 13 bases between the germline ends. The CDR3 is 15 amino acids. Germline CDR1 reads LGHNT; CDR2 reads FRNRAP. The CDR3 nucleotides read TGTGCTAGTGGTTTGTGGGCCGTGGTCGACACTGAAGCTTTCTTT. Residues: CASGLWAVVDTEAFF.

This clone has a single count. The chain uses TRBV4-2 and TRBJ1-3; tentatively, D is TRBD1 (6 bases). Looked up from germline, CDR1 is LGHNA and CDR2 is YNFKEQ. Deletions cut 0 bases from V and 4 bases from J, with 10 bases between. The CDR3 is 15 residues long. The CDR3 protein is CASSQDGGRGNTIYF. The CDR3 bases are TGTGCCAGCAGCCAAGACGGGGGGCGCGGAAACACCATATATTTT.

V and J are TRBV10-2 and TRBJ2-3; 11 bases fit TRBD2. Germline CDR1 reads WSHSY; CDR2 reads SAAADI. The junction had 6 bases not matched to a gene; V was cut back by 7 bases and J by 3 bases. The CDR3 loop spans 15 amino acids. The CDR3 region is CASKETSGTTDTQYF. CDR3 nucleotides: TGCGCCAGCAAAGAGACTAGCGGGACTACAGATACGCAGTATTTT.

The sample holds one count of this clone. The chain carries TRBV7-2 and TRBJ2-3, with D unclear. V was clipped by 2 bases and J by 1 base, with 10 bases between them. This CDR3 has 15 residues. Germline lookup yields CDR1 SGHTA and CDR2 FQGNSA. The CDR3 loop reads CASSLMARRTDTQYF. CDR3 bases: TGTGCCAGCAGCTTAATGGCCCGTCGCACAGATACGCAGTATTTT.

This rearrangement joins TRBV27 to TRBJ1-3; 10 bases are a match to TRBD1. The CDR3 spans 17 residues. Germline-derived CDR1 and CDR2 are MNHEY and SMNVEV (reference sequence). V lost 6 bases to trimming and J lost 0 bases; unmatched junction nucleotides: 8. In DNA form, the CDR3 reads TGTGCCAGCAGCCCACGACAGGGGGCCAGCTCTGGAAACACCATATATTTT. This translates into CASSPRQGASSGNTIYF.

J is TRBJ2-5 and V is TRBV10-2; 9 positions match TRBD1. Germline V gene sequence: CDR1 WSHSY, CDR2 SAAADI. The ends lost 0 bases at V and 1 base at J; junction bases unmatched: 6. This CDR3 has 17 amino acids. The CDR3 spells CASSESWGQGLQETQYF. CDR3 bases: TGCGCCAGCAGTGAGTCCTGGGGACAGGGACTCCAAGAGACCCAGTACTTC.

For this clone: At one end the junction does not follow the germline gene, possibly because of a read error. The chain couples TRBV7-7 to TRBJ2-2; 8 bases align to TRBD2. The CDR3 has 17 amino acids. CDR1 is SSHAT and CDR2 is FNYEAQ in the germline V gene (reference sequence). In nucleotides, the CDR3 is TGTGCTAGCAGCGCAACTGCGGGGGGCGTATCGACCGGGGAGCTGTTTTTT. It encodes CASSATAGGVSTGELFF. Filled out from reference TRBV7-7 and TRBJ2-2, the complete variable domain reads GAGVSQSPRYKVTKRGQDVTLRCDPISSHATLYWYQQALGQGPEFLTYFNYEAQPDKSGLPSDRFSAERPEGSISTLTIQRTEQRDSAMYRCASSATAGGVSTGELFFGEGSRLTVL.

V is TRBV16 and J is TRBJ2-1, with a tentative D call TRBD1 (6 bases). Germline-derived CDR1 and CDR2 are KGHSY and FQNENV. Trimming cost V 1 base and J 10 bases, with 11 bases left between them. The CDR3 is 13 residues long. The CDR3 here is CASSQWTALEQFF. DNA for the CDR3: TGTGCCAGCAGCCAATGGACAGCTCTGGAGCAGTTCTTC.

The CDR3 region is CASSQEPSTGRKYEQYF. CDR3 in DNA: TGCGCCAGCAGCCAAGAACCCTCGACAGGGAGAAAATACGAGCAGTACTTC. The chain combines TRBV4-1 with TRBJ2-7; TRBD1 matches at 7 bases. CDR3 length: 17 residues. With 0 bases clipped from V and 4 bases from J, the junction kept 12 bases outside the gene matches. Germline V gives CDR1 MGHRA, CDR2 YSYEKL.

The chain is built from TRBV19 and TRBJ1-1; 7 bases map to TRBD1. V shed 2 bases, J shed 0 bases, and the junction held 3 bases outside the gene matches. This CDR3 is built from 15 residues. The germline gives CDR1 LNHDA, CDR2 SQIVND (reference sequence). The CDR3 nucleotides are TGTGCCAGTAGTATATCAGGACAGGTGAACACTGAAGCTTTCTTT. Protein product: CASSISGQVNTEAFF.

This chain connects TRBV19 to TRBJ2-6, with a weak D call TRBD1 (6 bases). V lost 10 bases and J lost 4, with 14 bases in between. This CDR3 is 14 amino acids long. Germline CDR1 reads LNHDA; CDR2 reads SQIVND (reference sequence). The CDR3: CATSDRPGANVLTF. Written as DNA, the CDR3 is TGTGCCACATCGGACAGACCCGGGGCCAACGTCCTGACTTTC.

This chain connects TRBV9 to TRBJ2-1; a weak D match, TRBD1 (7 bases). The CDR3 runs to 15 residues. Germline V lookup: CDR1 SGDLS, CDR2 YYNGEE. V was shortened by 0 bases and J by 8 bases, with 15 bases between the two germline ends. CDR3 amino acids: CASSVGSQGGHEQFF. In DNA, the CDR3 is TGTGCCAGCAGCGTAGGTTCGCAGGGGGGACATGAGCAGTTCTTC.

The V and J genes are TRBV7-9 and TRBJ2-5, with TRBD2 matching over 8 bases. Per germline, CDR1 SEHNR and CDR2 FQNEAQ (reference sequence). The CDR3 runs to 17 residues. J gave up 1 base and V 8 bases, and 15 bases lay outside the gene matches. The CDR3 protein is CASSPQGTGTSQETQYF. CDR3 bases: TGTGCCAGCTCCCCCCAGGGGACGGGGACTAGCCAAGAGACCCAGTACTTC.

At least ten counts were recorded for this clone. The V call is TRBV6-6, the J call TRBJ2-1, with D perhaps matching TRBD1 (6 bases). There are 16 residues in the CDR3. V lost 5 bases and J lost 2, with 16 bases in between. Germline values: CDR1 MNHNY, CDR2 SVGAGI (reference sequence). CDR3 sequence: CASSRRSRTAYNEQFF. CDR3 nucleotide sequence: TGTGCCAGCAGTCGACGCTCCCGGACAGCCTACAATGAGCAGTTCTTC.

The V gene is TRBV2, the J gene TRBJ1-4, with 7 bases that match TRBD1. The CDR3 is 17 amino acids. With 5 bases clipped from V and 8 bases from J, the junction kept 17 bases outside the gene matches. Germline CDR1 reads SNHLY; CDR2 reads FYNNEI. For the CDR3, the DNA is TGTGCCAGCAGTTATCCTCGTGCGGTAGGGGGCGCGGAAAAACTGTTTTTT. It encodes CASSYPRAVGGAEKLFF. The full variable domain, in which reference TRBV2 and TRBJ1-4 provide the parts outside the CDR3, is EPEVTQTPSHQVTQMGQEVILRCVPISNHLYFYWYRQILGQKVEFLVSFYNNEISEKSEIFDDQFSVERPDGSNFTLKIRSTKLEDSAMYFCASSYPRAVGGAEKLFFGSGTQLSVL.

The CDR3 spells CASSRGQQVLADTQYF. Here the CDR3 DNA reads TGTGCCAGCTCACGGGGACAGCAGGTCCTGGCAGATACGCAGTATTTT. This chain links TRBV18 with TRBJ2-3, with TRBD1 identical over 7 bases. The ends lost 4 bases at V and 4 bases at J; junction bases unmatched: 11. The germline gives CDR1 KGHSH, CDR2 LQKENI. The length of the CDR3 is 16 residues.

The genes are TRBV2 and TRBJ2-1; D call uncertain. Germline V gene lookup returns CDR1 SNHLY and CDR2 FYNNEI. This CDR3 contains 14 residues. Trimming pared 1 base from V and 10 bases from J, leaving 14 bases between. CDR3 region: CASSEVRSVGEQFF. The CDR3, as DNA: TGTGCCAGCAGTGAAGTAAGGAGTGTTGGGGAGCAGTTCTTC.

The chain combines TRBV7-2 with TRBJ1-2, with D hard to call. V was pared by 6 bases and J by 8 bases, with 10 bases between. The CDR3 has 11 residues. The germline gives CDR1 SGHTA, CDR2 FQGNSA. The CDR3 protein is CASRSTAGYTF. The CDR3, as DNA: TGTGCCAGCAGGTCCACAGCCGGCTACACCTTC.

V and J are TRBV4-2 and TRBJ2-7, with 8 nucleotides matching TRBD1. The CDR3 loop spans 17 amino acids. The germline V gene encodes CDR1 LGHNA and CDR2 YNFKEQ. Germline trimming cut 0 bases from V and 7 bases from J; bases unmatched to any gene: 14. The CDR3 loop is CASSQESAGQGAREQYF. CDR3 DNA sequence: TGTGCCAGCAGCCAAGAGAGCGCCGGGCAGGGGGCGCGTGAGCAGTACTTC.

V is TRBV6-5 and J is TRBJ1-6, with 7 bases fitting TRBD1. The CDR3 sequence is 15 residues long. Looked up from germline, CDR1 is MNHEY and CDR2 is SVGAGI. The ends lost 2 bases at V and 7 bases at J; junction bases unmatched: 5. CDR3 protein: CASSYTAGGNSPLHF. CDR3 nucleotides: TGTGCCAGCAGTTACACGGCAGGGGGGAATTCACCCCTCCACTTT.

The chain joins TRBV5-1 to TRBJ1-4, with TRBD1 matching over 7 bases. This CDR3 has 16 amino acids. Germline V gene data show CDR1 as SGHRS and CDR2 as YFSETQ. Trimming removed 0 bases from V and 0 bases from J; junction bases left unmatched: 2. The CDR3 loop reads CASSLAGQSTNEKLFF. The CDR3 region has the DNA TGCGCCAGCAGCTTGGCGGGACAGTCAACTAATGAAAAACTGTTTTTT.